This T cell receptor beta chain comes out of a study of cytomegalovirus exposure and HLA in healthy donors. Study-level points and caveats: Association of 16,951 TCR beta sequences with HLA alleles was found at 0.05 false discovery rate in a later analysis.

Primers included in the PCR were 60 Vbeta and 13 Jbeta primers. Data came from immunoSEQ multiplex PCR; TCRdb stores just in-frame clones and leaves some out. Altogether about 70,000 clones are present, roughly two thirds being singletons, with the ten largest covering roughly 17%. About this clone itself: Antigen unknown.

Input material: PBMCs. The TCR originated in a middle-aged man in good health and CMV-seropositive.

DNA for the CDR3: TGCAGCGTTGAATGGGGCAGGGGAGAGACCCAGTACTTC. Protein sequence: CSVEWGRGETQYF. The V gene is TRBV29-1, the J gene TRBJ2-5, with TRBD1 as a possible D gene (6 bases). The CDR3 has 13 residues. In germline, CDR1 is SQVTM, CDR2 ANQGSEA. V gave up 2 bases and J gave up 4 bases, with 11 bases separating them.